The T cell receptor (beta chain) under discussion was sequenced for a study of beta chain features in type 1 diabetes (dated by TCRdb to the late 2010s). Study-level background: Mean age, gender distribution, total cell number and subset yield were not different between patients and healthy donors. A total of around 110,000,000 sorted cells were examined across all samples, and a strong correlation was observed between cell number per subset and RNA yield. The study compared TCRB repertoires of sorted circulating CD4+ T cell subsets between recently diagnosed type 1 diabetes patients and matched healthy donors. Regulatory and stem cell-like memory subsets were isolated from only 8 patients and roughly eight healthy donors, whereas naive and central memory subsets came from all 30 or so donors. Results the study describes overall, beyond this receptor: Naive, central memory and regulatory TCRB repertoires appeared more similar among patients than among healthy donors. Because cDNA was sequenced instead of genomic DNA, activated cells with high expression could be over-represented, although the groups did not differ in activation or CD3 levels. Type 1 diabetes patients showed a moderate but significant shortening of TCRB CDR3 length in all four CD4+ subsets. PCR may preferentially amplify shorter templates, but because patient and control samples were amplified and corrected together, any resulting skew would affect both groups equally. Patients with type 1 diabetes made fewer insertions and deleted more nucleotides at VDJ recombination sites, implying thymic rearrangement abnormalities. Only small numbers of individuals were included in the HLA sub-analyses, which left unresolved whether HLA type had any influence on TCRB rearrangement.

Each donor gave one peripheral blood draw, averaging roughly 120 mL, which was collected into heparinised tubes. A BD FACSAria II was used to sort naive, central memory, regulatory and stem cell-like memory CD4+ T cells with a panel that included CD45RO, CCR7, CD25, CD127, CD95 and CD27. Purity was above 95% for every sorted population. PBMCs were isolated right away by Lymphoprep density gradient centrifugation and were stained directly, without culture. To minimize batch effects, samples were stained and sorted in pairs, one healthy donor with one patient per experiment. The CDR3 numbers 13 residues from cysteine through phenylalanine. Only the CDR3 DNA stays, 39 bases, in frame from base 1. V sheds 5 bases and J sheds 16 bases, leaving 21 bases between their ends. Taken from the germline V gene (reference sequence), the CDR1 and CDR2 loops are MNHNY and SVGAGI. All of the isolated RNA was reverse transcribed with the High Capacity cDNA Reverse Transcription Kit, so expressed TCRB transcripts were sequenced. Naive, central memory and regulatory T cell samples underwent deep immunoSEQ sequencing, averaging roughly 3.4 million total reads per sample. Sorted cells were lysed in RLT buffer, and RNA was extracted using DNase-treated RNeasy Micro or Mini kits according to cell number. To prevent cross-contamination, every cell subset was processed on its own, while patient and healthy donor samples were processed together. The immunoSEQ multiplex PCR was used to amplify TCRB sequences from cDNA, yielding 87-bp fragments that span the CDR3 region. The amplicons were sequenced using the Illumina HiSeq platform. Under the source paper's analysis protocol: Synthetic template baselines were used to correct PCR bias computationally, reads within Hamming distance 2 were collapsed together, and singletons that could not be merged were discarded. Reads were aligned against IMGT to assign V, D and J genes, CDR3 length and insertions or deletions at six rearrangement sites. Clonotype counts were normalized to sorted cell number within each subset before computing true diversity and Gini coefficients with the tcR R package. The overlap coefficient, calculated on TCRB nucleotide sequences, was used to measure repertoire sharing. As a proxy for the pre-selection repertoire, out-of-frame TCRB sequences from naive cells were analyzed. TCRdb's version of the immuneACCESS table is confined to in-frame rearrangements and falls short of the full clone set. An unresolved V gene accounts for under half of the shortfall where checked; the remainder is of unknown origin. V, J and clone size are taken as reported in that table, and D and trimming were inferred from the DNA itself. The sample has 900,000 or so clones on record, roughly 15% of them singletons. The ten largest make up about 0.02% of the sample.

A word on this clone: Its target antigen remains unknown. One base away there is no much larger clone; base qualities are not given.

Source material: naive CD4+ T cells from blood. In light of the paper, this sample's cell subset or site label describes: true naive CD4+ T cells. The TCR sequence derives from a woman aged 18-29 years in good health. The sequence is built from TRBV6-6 and TRBJ2-4; the D gene is perhaps TRBD1, on 6 matching bases. The CDR3 here reads CASSDLQGRSIYF. The sequence in DNA is TGTGCCAGCAGTGACCTACAGGGACGGTCGATATACTTC.